This T cell receptor beta chain was observed in a study of shared clonotypes between healthy human individuals. In germline, CDR1 is MGHRA, CDR2 YSYEKL. There are 17 residues in the CDR3. Germline trimming cut 0 bases from V and 4 bases from J; bases unmatched to any gene: 8. Only CD45RO-negative cells positively selected for CCR7 counted as naive CD8 cells, so terminally differentiated effector memory CD45RA+ cells were excluded. This was a deep-level run. The protocol was immunoSEQ multiplex PCR, while the TCRdb copy is restricted to in-frame clones and leaves out a portion. The data show millions of clones, 93% seen once.

Sequenced sample: naive CD8+ T cells from PBMCs. The sequence was obtained from a young man in good health. Some clones in this sample may be carry-over from other donors' samples. The genes are TRBV4-1 and TRBJ2-2; TRBD1 aligns across 7 bases. The CDR3 loop is CASSQDPLRDSTGELFF. CDR3 nucleotides: TGCGCCAGCAGCCAAGACCCCCTCCGGGACAGCACCGGGGAGCTGTTTTTT.